This T cell receptor (beta chain) was sequenced in a study of T cells in Graves' hyperthyroidism and ophthalmopathy. The investigators amplified TCR beta CDR3 regions from RNA transcripts. TCR CDR3 underwent first-round RT-PCR with the HTBI primer set. TCRdb independently ran MiXCR on the multiplex PCR reads; one entry per CDR3 protein. The sample lists 400,000 to 600,000 distinct CDR3 sequences; under 25% were seen once. V was cut by 5 bases and J by 2 bases, with 16 bases left in between. Germline V gene sequence: CDR1 MDHEN, CDR2 SYDVKM. The CDR3 contains 15 residues. PBMCs were obtained from roughly 10 ml fresh peripheral blood.

The rearrangement joins TRBV28 to TRBJ2-7; D ambiguous. The specimen sequenced was blood. The clonotype was recovered from a young man with Graves' hyperthyroidism. CDR3 in amino acids: CASSLRHRFTYEQYF. CDR3 sequence (DNA): TGTGCCAGCAGTCTCCGACACCGCTTCACCTACGAGCAGTACTTC.